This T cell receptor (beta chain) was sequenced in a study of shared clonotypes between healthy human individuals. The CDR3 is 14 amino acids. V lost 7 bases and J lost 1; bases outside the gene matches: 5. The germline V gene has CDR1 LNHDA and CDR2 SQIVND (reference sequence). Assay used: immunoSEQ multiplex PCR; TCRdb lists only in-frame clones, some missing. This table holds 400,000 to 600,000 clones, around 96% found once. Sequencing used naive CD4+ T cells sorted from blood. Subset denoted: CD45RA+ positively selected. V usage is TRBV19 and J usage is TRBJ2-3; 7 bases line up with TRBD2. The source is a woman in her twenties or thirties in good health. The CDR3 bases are TGTGCCAGTACCGGACTAGACGGCACAGATACGCAGTATTTT. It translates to CASTGLDGTDTQYF.